Listed below are T cell receptor beta chains from one sample, sequenced in a study of T cell responses to AZD1222 COVID-19 vaccine. Assay: immunoSEQ multiplex PCR; the TCRdb copy retains only in-frame clones and omits some. Counted here are 140,000 or so clones, about 86% occurring once; the ten biggest clones make up less than 6%. The sample in question was peripheral blood, obtained 28 days after the second AZD1222 dose. The receptors derive from an adult who received the AZD1222 COVID-19 vaccine. Both conserved end residues are trimmed from each CDR3. Only part of the rows carry a size: once, few, many, or a class if the clone is expanded.

V gene: TRBV11-2; clone size: -; J gene: TRBJ1-4; CDR3 protein: ASRRPGRNEKLF
V gene: TRBV10-1; clone size: -; J gene: TRBJ2-5; CDR3 protein: ASSLAGMQETQY
V gene: TRBV7-9; clone size: -; J gene: TRBJ2-1; CDR3 protein: ASSLGGGTSGSYNEQF
V gene: TRBV11-2; clone size: -; J gene: TRBJ2-2; CDR3 protein: ASSLLPSLAGELF
V gene: TRBV2; clone size: -; J gene: TRBJ2-2; CDR3 protein: ASFGSGELF
V gene: TRBV6-1; clone size: -; J gene: TRBJ1-4; CDR3 protein: ASSEQGQGKSEKLF
V gene: TRBV7-9; clone size: -; J gene: TRBJ1-4; CDR3 protein: ASSSSRDKREKLF
V gene: TRBV5-1; clone size: -; J gene: TRBJ1-6; CDR3 protein: ASSLAFGVYSPLH
V gene: TRBV4-2; clone size: -; J gene: TRBJ1-4; CDR3 protein: ASSPSGPREKLF
V gene: TRBV19; clone size: many; J gene: TRBJ2-2; CDR3 protein: ASSILGTNTGELF
V gene: TRBV7-2; clone size: -; J gene: TRBJ1-1; CDR3 protein: ASSLKAHTEAF
V gene: TRBV6-1; clone size: once; J gene: TRBJ2-3; CDR3 protein: ASSERGLGGADTQY
V gene: TRBV6-5; clone size: -; J gene: TRBJ1-2; CDR3 protein: ASSPRGSYGYT
V gene: TRBV2; clone size: -; J gene: TRBJ1-2; CDR3 protein: ASNPYRGPEGYT
V gene: TRBV9; clone size: -; J gene: TRBJ2-7; CDR3 protein: ASSPGPDSYEQY
V gene: TRBV3-1/TRBV3-2; clone size: -; J gene: TRBJ2-5; CDR3 protein: ASSQDRGGVLKETQY
V gene: TRBV20-1; clone size: -; J gene: TRBJ2-1; CDR3 protein: SRAAYNEQF
V gene: TRBV28; clone size: -; J gene: TRBJ1-1; CDR3 protein: ASSRYRGIMNTEAF
V gene: TRBV11-2; clone size: -; J gene: TRBJ2-3; CDR3 protein: ASSSIRGSADTQY
V gene: TRBV27; clone size: -; J gene: TRBJ1-5; CDR3 protein: ASSVGASGNQPQH
V gene: TRBV2; clone size: -; J gene: TRBJ2-6; CDR3 protein: ASSEQGAAGANVLT
V gene: TRBV19; clone size: -; J gene: TRBJ2-2; CDR3 protein: ASRRWAGGNGELF
V gene: TRBV24-1; clone size: -; J gene: TRBJ2-1; CDR3 protein: ATSDLWGSYNEQF
V gene: TRBV18; clone size: few; J gene: TRBJ1-5; CDR3 protein: ASSKGIREPQH
V gene: TRBV5-4; clone size: -; J gene: TRBJ2-7; CDR3 protein: ASSLGLANSYEQY
V gene: TRBV5-1; clone size: -; J gene: TRBJ2-1; CDR3 protein: ASSPVGQGLGNEQF
V gene: TRBV5-1; clone size: -; J gene: TRBJ2-7; CDR3 protein: ASSQQGTYEQY
V gene: TRBV5-1; clone size: -; J gene: TRBJ2-1; CDR3 protein: ASSLAIYNEQF
V gene: TRBV11-2; clone size: -; J gene: TRBJ2-2; CDR3 protein: ASSLDTGELF
V gene: TRBV5-1; clone size: once; J gene: TRBJ2-3; CDR3 protein: ASSERTSTDTQY
V gene: TRBV11-3; clone size: -; J gene: TRBJ2-1; CDR3 protein: ASSLGGTGGTSYNEQF
V gene: TRBV7-2; clone size: -; J gene: TRBJ2-3; CDR3 protein: ASSLGADTQY
V gene: TRBV30; clone size: once; J gene: TRBJ1-2; CDR3 protein: AWSSTGHYGYT
V gene: TRBV6-1; clone size: -; J gene: TRBJ1-1; CDR3 protein: ASSDLTGWAEAF
V gene: TRBV19; clone size: -; J gene: TRBJ1-2; CDR3 protein: ASSIVTGDYGYT
V gene: TRBV19; clone size: -; J gene: TRBJ2-7; CDR3 protein: ASSRQDSSYEQY
V gene: TRBV19; clone size: -; J gene: TRBJ1-1; CDR3 protein: ASSIVQGLSEAF
V gene: TRBV15; clone size: -; J gene: TRBJ1-2; CDR3 protein: ATSRRGQVYGYT
V gene: TRBV7-9; clone size: -; J gene: TRBJ1-2; CDR3 protein: ASTPDRDIPYGYT
V gene: TRBV28; clone size: few; J gene: TRBJ2-7; CDR3 protein: ASSLLREQY
V gene: TRBV11-2; clone size: -; J gene: TRBJ2-7; CDR3 protein: ASSSAGTGLSYEQY
V gene: TRBV12-5; clone size: -; J gene: TRBJ1-1; CDR3 protein: ASGTGQGDTEAF
V gene: TRBV7-8; clone size: -; J gene: TRBJ2-3; CDR3 protein: ASSSRTSGGTDTQY